This T cell receptor (beta chain) was identified during a study of immune evolution from preneoplasia to lung adenocarcinoma. Overall study findings and caveats: Clonality was highest in normal lung, lower in later-stage lesions apparently. Top clone share appeared to fall from AAH through AIS, MIA, adenocarcinoma.

Turning to this clone: Its cognate antigen is unknown.

Patient tissue came from resections in Japan or China, 2014–2017. Two lung cancer pathologists independently confirmed each histologic diagnosis. The repertoire was sequenced with immunoSEQ multiplex PCR; TCRdb's copy has only in-frame clones and lacks some. The sample holds some 1,200 clones, 75% to 90% seen once. CDR1 is SGDLS, CDR2 YYNGEE, per germline. The V gene lost 1 base and the J gene lost 5 bases, with 10 bases spanning the gap. The CDR3 loop spans 14 amino acids. The V call is TRBV9, the J call TRBJ2-1; D call uncertain. Specimen: FFPE adjacent normal lung tissue. The source of this sequence is a person aged 55 to 69 with lung adenocarcinoma. The CDR3 here is CASSVRSTDNEQFF. The DNA for the CDR3 is TGTGCCAGCAGCGTAAGGTCTACCGACAATGAGCAGTTCTTC.